This T cell receptor (beta chain) stems from a study of cytomegalovirus exposure and HLA in healthy donors (TCRdb year 2017). Study-wide context: According to an earlier analysis of 550 to 750 of the donors, roughly 180 million T cells yielded roughly 110 million unique TCR beta sequences and 276 Gb of sequence data. An early release that covered about 640 HLA-typed donors contained about 300 gigabases of sequencing data and 75 million to 100 million unique TCR sequences. Of the roughly 400 genotyped donors, approximately 83% fell in the genetic ancestry cluster associated with self-reported Caucasian donors. The aim of the study was to test whether cataloging public T cell receptors could identify signatures of past pathogen exposure. The study profiled the T cell repertoires of 500 to 800 subjects by immunosequencing and related them to cytomegalovirus serostatus. In addition to the first cohort of 666 subjects, a separate validation cohort of over 90 different subjects was used. To predict cytomegalovirus infection status, the study combined high-throughput TCR immunosequencing, statistical association of individual TCRs with disease status, and machine learning. In a later analysis, previously published TCR beta repertoires from several hundred donors were re-analyzed and high-resolution HLA genotyping was added so that TCR occurrence patterns could be studied. Rather than using new phenotypic data, the later analysis identified candidate immune exposures from TCR beta sequences and from how often those sequences occurred across donors. In an earlier analysis of 550 to 700 of the donors, high-throughput TCR beta sequencing was used to judge whether each TCR beta V gene segment behaved as functional or pseudogenic. Alongside the repertoire data, information on donor age, sex, ethnicity and CMV serostatus was compiled. Genome-wide SNP genotypes for about 60% of the 666 donors were used in a later genetic analysis, which treated that subset as a discovery cohort. Every discovery cohort repertoire had been produced on one sequencing platform. Class I and class II HLA loci were covered by the typing at four-digit resolution. The number of typed donors differed by locus: about 629-630 for A, B, C, DRB1 and DQB1; approximately 520 for DQA1; some 610 for DPA1; and around 450 for DPB1. Because of strong linkage in the cohort, roughly five DR-DQ haplotypes were treated as single units for association and clustering. Among about 390 genotyped donors of the cohort, an average of around 240,000 unique TCR beta nucleotide sequences were sequenced per donor, around 20% of them non-productive. What the authors observed across the whole study: A further reported finding was that TCR beta sequences accurately predicted the HLA-A and HLA-B alleles for most subjects in the first cohort. A later analysis found that HLA-associated TCR beta chains were more clonally expanded and had lower generation probabilities than equally common non-associated chains. A total of about 180 TCR beta chains were listed by the study as associated with cytomegalovirus. Strong co-occurrence of HLA alleles, especially DR and DQ, made assigning TCR associations to individual alleles difficult. In a later analysis, about 17,000 TCR beta sequences were associated with specific HLA alleles at a false discovery rate of 0.05. Most TCR sequences were observed very rarely across donors, whereas some public TCRs were present in many individuals. An earlier analysis of approximately 570 of the donors showed that most TCR beta V segments appeared in productive rearrangements either about 90% or about 30% of the time, which broadly matched IMGT annotations. In a later analysis, several top co-occurrence clusters were reported to appear linked to parvovirus B19, influenza, CMV and Epstein-Barr virus. An association between a missense DCLRE1C variant and V-gene and J-gene trimming of TCR beta chains was found in a later genetic analysis and replicated in an independent cohort. Because counts were too low, roughly 16 rarely observed V segments, including chromosome 9 orphons, were excluded from the earlier analysis of around 590 of the donors. The only immune exposure information available for the cohort was CMV serostatus. The cohort was sequenced for TCR beta chains only, and without alpha or paired-chain data the features that could be detected were limited. It was suggested by the authors that the approach could potentially be generalized to other disease states and immunological phenotypes. A cluster of highly shared sequence variants was judged likely to represent a technical artifact of the sequencing pipeline. Because some donors lacked HLA typing at each locus, the association tests relied only on the typed subset. Roughly uniform sequencing depth across donors was assumed in presence/absence analyses, although this assumption may not hold. A later genetic analysis reported fewer N-insertions in productive TCRs among donors in an Asian-associated ancestry cluster than the approximately 700-donor mean. The classifier was reported to diagnose cytomegalovirus status with high specificity and sensitivity in both the original and validation cohorts. A later analysis found that most CMV-associated TCR beta chains appeared HLA-restricted, with HLA associations seemingly driven largely by CMV exposure. Three of the identified cytomegalovirus-associated TCR beta chains were confirmed in vitro to be specific for cytomegalovirus antigens. According to a later analysis, TCR association rates differed among HLA loci, with DRB1 alleles showing the most associated TCRs and HLA-C alleles showing the fewest. Linkage disequilibrium might explain the correlated functional status among segregating V segments, but an unknown experimental factor could not be excluded.

This clone was counted between two and nine times. What this receptor recognizes is not known. No much larger clone is present one base from it, and per-base qualities are unavailable. The method was the immunoSEQ multiplex PCR assay. A mixture of 60 forward primers for TCR Vbeta segments and 13 reverse primers for TCR Jbeta segments was used in the multiplex PCR. The CDR3 region of rearranged TCR beta genes was amplified from genomic DNA with a multiplex PCR assay. Amplified TCR beta libraries were sequenced as 87-base-pair reads on the Illumina HiSeq System. In the paper's pipeline: A later analysis tallied tens of millions of unique TCR beta chains across the 666 repertoires, and some 12 million of those chains were shared by two or more donors. A nearest-neighbor algorithm error-corrected the raw reads and collapsed the reads into unique sequences, merging closely related sequences to remove PCR and sequencing errors. Alignment of CDR3 sequences to IMGT reference sequences was used to assign V, D and J gene segments. For a sequence to be retained, at least a six-nucleotide match to both a V gene segment and a J gene segment was required. A rearrangement was called productive if the CDR3 had no stop codons and remained in frame with V and J, and every other rearrangement was called non-productive. Following IMGT convention, CDR3 was defined as the stretch from the second conserved V-encoded cysteine up to the conserved J-encoded phenylalanine. The earlier analysis of approximately 590 of the donors excluded any sequence lacking an unambiguous match to a single V gene segment. In an earlier analysis of around 590 of the donors, a V segment was called functional when productive rearrangements were above 56.7%, and segregating when the standard deviation between donors exceeded 5%. A statistical classification framework was built to diagnose cytomegalovirus status from the catalog of TCR beta chain sequences. In a later analysis, V and J genes were assigned by comparing TCR nucleotide sequences against IMGT/GENE-DB human TR gene sequences. In a later analysis, CDR3 sequences and most-parsimonious VDJ recombination scenarios were assigned using the TCRdist pipeline. A later analysis defined each TCR beta chain by its CDR3 amino acid sequence plus V-gene family, and excluded reads lacking a unique V-gene family. As a way to deal with suspected cross-contamination and a sequencing artifact, a later analysis dropped under 600 nucleotide sequences that were highly shared and had low generation probability. In a later analysis, a clonal expansion index was calculated for each public chain from normalized within-repertoire ranks of inferred template counts. In a later analysis, generation probabilities were computed using a VDJ recombination model fitted to out-of-frame rearrangements, and the results were checked against IGoR. Hypergeometric tests were used in a later analysis to score TCR-TCR, TCR-HLA and TCR-CMV co-occurrence, with a repertoire-size bias correction applied to the TCR pairs. A later analysis estimated false discovery rates by permuting HLA or CMV assignments 20 times. In a later analysis, co-occurring TCRs were grouped with DBSCAN, and TCRdist sequence similarity was added when clustering was performed within HLA-allele-positive subsets. Co-occurrence clustering excluded repertoires with fewer than 30,000 or more than 120,000 public chains, plus five with anomalous nucleotide sharing. The immuneACCESS repertoire file appears here via TCRdb, limited to in-frame rearrangements. These files lack a portion of the clones; in checked studies, under half of the deficit traces to unresolved V genes, and the cause of the others is not known. Clone size and the V and J calls come from that table; the DNA yielded D and trimming. Within this sample are 99,000 or so clones, with 76% of them counted one time only. The ten largest make up around 8.5% of the sample.

The cohort was made up of about 610 healthy bone marrow donors. Cohort members were all nominally healthy when sampled, although unrecorded immune exposures were likely present. The donor was CMV seropositive and belonged to the group of 250 to 300 seropositive cohort members. A peripheral blood sample was collected from each donor, and TCR beta sequencing was performed on peripheral blood mononuclear cells. The Qiagen DNeasy Blood Extraction Kit was used to extract genomic DNA from the blood cell samples. Sequenced input: PBMCs. This clonotype originated in a man in his forties or fifties in good health and CMV-seropositive.

The DNA sequence reads TGTGCCTGGAGTGTTCGGTCAACTAATGAAAAACTGTTTTTT. Its protein product is CAWSVRSTNEKLFF. Recombination linked TRBV30 to TRBJ1-4; there is no confident call for the D gene. Via the germline V gene (reference sequence), CDR1 is GTSNPN and CDR2 SVGIG. The V end loses 0 bases and the J end loses 0 bases, and a stretch of 5 bases separates them. The CDR3, from cysteine to phenylalanine, totals 14 residues. Only the CDR3 DNA is retained, 42 bases long and in frame from the first base.